This T cell receptor beta chain was sequenced for a study of PD-1 blockade in classical Hodgkin lymphoma. Looked up from germline, CDR1 is SGHDT and CDR2 is YYEEEE. V was clipped by 0 bases and J by 2 bases, with 15 bases between them. This CDR3 comprises 17 residues. Each patient's relapse followed autologous stem cell transplantation, and brentuximab vedotin exposure varied. Magnetic negative selection was used to purify CD4+ T cells from thawed PBMCs. Produced via immunoSEQ multiplex PCR; TCRdb's table is partial and in-frame only. Here the sample spans about 4,200 clones, about 89% being singletons.

The V and J genes are TRBV5-6 and TRBJ1-5; unclear D gene. The clonotype was recovered from a human donor with classical Hodgkin lymphoma. Here the sequenced sample was CD4+ T cells from blood, taken at baseline. The CDR3 DNA is TGTGCCAGCAGCTTGGGACTAAGGAGTTTAGGCAATCAGCCCCAGCATTTT. Translating it yields CASSLGLRSLGNQPQHF.